This entry describes one T cell receptor (beta chain). A read error may produce the germline difference seen at one junction end. This entry belongs to a study of blood T cell repertoires in COVID-19. In the authors' workflow: Amplification of reference gene primers provided the estimated nucleated cell counts. The table came from immunoSEQ multiplex PCR; TCRdb's copy has only in-frame clones and leaves some out. The V and J calls and clone size were taken over from that table, and D and trimming were inferred from the DNA. The data contain approximately 130,000 clones, around 87% of them singletons. The receptor was derived from a man aged 50 to 60 with active COVID-19. Material for sequencing was peripheral blood.

CDR3 region: CASSFGTAQGTQYF. CDR3 DNA: TGTGCCAGCAGCTTTGGAACAGCCCAAGGGACCCAGTACTTC. The rearrangement links TRBV11-2 to TRBJ2-5; D gene ambiguous. CDR3 length equals 14 residues. Germline CDR1 reads SGHAT; CDR2 reads FQNNGV.